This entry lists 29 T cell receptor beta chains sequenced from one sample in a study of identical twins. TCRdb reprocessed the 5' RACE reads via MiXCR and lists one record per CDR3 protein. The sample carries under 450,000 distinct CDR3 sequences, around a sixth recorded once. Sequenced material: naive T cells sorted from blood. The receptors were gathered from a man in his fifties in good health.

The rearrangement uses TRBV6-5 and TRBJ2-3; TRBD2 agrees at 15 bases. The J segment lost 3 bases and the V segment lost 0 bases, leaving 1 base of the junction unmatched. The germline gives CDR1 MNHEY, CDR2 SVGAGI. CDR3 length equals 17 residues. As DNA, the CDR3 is TGTGCCAGCAGTTACTCGGGACTAGCGGGGGGAACAGATACGCAGTATTTT. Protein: CASSYSGLAGGTDTQYF.

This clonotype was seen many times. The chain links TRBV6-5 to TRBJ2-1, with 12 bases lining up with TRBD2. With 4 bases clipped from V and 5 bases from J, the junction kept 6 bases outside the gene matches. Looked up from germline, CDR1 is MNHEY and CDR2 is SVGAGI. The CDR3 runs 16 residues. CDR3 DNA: TGTGCCAGCAGTTCGACTAGCGGGAGTACCCACAATGAGCAGTTCTTC. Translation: CASSSTSGSTHNEQFF.

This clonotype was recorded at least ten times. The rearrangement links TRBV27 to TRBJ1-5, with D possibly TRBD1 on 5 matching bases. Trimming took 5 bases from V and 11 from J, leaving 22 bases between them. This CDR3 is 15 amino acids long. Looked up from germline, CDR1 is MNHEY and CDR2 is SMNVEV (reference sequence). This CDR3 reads CASSPYAQGIGTQHF. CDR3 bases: TGTGCCAGCAGTCCATATGCGCAGGGCATAGGGACCCAGCATTTT.

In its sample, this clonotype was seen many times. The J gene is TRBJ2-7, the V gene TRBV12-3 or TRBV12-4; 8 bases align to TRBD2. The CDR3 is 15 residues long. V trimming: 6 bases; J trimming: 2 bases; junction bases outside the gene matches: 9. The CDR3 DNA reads TGTGCCAGCAGACCCGGACTAGCAGGTCCCTACGAGCAGTACTTC. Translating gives CASRPGLAGPYEQYF.

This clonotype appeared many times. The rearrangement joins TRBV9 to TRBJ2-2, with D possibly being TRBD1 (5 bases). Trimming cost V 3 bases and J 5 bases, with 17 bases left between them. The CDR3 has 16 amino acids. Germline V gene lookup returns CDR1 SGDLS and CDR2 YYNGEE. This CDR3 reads CASSARQPPRTGELFF. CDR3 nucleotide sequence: TGTGCCAGCAGCGCCCGACAGCCTCCTCGGACCGGGGAGCTGTTTTTT. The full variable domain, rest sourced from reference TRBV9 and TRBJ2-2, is DSGVTQTPKHLITATGQRVTLRCSPRSGDLSVYWYQQSLDQGLQFLIQYYNGEERAKGNILERFSAQQFPDLHSELNLSSLELGDSALYFCASSARQPPRTGELFFGEGSRLTVL.

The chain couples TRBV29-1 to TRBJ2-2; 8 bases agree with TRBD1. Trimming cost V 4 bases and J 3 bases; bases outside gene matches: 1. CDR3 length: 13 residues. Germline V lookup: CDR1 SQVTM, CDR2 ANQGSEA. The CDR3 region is CSVAGGDTGELFF. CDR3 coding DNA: TGCAGCGTTGCAGGGGGCGACACCGGGGAGCTGTTTTTT.

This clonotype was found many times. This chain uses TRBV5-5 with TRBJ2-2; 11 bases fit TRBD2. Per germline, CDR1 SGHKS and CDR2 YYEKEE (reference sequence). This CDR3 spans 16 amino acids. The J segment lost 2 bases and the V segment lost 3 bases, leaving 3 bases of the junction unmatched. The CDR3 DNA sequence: TGTGCCAGCAGCTCCGGGACTAGCGGCAACACCGGGGAGCTGTTTTTT. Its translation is CASSSGTSGNTGELFF.

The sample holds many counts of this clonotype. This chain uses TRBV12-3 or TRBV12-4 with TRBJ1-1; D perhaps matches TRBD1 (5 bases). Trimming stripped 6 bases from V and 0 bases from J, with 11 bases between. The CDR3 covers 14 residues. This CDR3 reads CASSRRQLNTEAFF. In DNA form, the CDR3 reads TGTGCCAGCAGCCGTCGACAGCTGAACACTGAAGCTTTCTTT.

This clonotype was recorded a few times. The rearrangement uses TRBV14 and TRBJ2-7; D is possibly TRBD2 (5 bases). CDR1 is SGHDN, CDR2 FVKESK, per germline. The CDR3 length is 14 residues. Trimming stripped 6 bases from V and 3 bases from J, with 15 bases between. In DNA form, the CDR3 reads TGTGCCAGCAGTCATAGCGTCTTCGGCTACGAGCAGTACTTC. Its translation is CASSHSVFGYEQYF.

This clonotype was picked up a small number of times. CDR3 loop: CASSLWLGQEQYF. Written as DNA, the CDR3 is TGTGCCAGCAGTTTATGGCTAGGACAAGAGCAGTACTTC. The chain combines TRBV12-3 or TRBV12-4 with TRBJ2-7, with a weak D call TRBD1 (5 bases). CDR3 length: 13 amino acids. Trimming removed 2 bases at V and 7 bases at J, with 12 bases between.

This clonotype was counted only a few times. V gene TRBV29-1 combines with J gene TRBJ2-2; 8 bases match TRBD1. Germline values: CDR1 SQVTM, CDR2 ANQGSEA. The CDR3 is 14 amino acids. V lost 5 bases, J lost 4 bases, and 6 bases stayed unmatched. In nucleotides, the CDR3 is TGCAGCGTTCCCCAGGGGGCCAGCACCGGGGAGCTGTTTTTT. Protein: CSVPQGASTGELFF.

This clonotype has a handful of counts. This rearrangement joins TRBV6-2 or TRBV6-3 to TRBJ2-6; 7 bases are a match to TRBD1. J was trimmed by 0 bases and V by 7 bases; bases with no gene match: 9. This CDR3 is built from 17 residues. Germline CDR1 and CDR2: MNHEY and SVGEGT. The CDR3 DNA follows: TGTGCCAGCACCGGGACAGTTTGGTCCTCTGGGGCCAACGTCCTGACTTTC. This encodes CASTGTVWSSGANVLTF.

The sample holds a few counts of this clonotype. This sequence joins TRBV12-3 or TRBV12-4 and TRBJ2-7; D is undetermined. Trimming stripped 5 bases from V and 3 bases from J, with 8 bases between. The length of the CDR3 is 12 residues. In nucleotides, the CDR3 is TGTGCCAGCAGTCAGATAAACTACGAGCAGTACTTC. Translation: CASSQINYEQYF.

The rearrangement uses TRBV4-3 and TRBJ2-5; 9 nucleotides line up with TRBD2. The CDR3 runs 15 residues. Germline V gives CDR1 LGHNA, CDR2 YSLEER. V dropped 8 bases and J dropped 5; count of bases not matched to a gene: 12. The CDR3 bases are TGCGCCAGCTCTCCGGGACTAGCAAAAAGGGAGACCCAGTACTTC. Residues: CASSPGLAKRETQYF.

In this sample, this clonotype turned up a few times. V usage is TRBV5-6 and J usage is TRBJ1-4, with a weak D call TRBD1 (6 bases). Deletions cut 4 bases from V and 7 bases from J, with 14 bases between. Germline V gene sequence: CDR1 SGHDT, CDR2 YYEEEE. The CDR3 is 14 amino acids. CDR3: CASSHRDTGEKLFF. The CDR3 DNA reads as TGTGCCAGCAGCCACCGGGACACGGGTGAAAAACTGTTTTTT. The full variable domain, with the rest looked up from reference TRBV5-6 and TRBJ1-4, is DAGVTQSPTHLIKTRGQQVTLRCSPKSGHDTVSWYQQALGQGPQFIFQYYEEEERQRGNFPDRFSGHQFPNYSSELNVNALLLGDSALYLCASSHRDTGEKLFFGSGTQLSVL.

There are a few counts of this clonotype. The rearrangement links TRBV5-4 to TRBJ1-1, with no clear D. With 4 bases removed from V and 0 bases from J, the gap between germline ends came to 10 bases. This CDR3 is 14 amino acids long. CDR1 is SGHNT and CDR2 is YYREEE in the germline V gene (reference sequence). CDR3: CASSPRLVNTEAFF. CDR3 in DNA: TGTGCCAGCAGCCCCCGGCTCGTGAACACTGAAGCTTTCTTT.

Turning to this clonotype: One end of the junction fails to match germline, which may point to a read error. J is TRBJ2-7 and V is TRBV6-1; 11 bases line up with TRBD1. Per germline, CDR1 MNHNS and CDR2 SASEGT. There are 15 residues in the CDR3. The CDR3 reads CASSERTGGSHEQYF. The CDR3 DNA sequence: TGTGCCAGCAGTGAAAGGACAGGGGGCTCCCACGAGCAGTACTTC.

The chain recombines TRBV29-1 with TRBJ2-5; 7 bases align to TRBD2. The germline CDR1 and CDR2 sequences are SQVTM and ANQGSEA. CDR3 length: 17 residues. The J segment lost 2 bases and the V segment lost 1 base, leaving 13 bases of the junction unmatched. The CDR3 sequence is CSVEGTGGAILQETQYF. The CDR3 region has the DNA TGCAGCGTTGAAGGGACGGGGGGAGCGATCCTACAAGAGACCCAGTACTTC.

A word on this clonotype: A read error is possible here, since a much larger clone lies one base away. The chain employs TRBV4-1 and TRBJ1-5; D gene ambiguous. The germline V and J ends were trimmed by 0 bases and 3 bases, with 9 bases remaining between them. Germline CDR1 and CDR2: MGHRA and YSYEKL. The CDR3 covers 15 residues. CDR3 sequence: CASSQDDNNNQPQHF. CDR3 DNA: TGCGCCAGCAGCCAAGATGATAATAACAATCAGCCCCAGCATTTT.

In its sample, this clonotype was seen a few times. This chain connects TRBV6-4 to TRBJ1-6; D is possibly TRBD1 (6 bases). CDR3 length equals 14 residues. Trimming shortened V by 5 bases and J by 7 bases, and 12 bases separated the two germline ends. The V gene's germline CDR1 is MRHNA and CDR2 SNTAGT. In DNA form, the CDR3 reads TGTGCCAGCAGTCAGGGGAAGGGGAATTCACCCCTCCACTTT. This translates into CASSQGKGNSPLHF.

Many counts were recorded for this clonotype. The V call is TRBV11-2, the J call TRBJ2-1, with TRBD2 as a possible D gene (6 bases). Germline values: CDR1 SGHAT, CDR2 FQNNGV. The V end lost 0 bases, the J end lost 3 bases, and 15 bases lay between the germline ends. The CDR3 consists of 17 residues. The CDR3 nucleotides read TGTGCCAGCAGCTTAGAGGTAGCGGAGGCCTACTACAATGAGCAGTTCTTC. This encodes CASSLEVAEAYYNEQFF. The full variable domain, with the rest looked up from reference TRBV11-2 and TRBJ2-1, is EAGVAQSPRYKIIEKRQSVAFWCNPISGHATLYWYQQILGQGPKLLIQFQNNGVVDDSQLPKDRFSAERLKGVDSTLKIQPAKLEDSAVYLCASSLEVAEAYYNEQFFGPGTRLTVL.

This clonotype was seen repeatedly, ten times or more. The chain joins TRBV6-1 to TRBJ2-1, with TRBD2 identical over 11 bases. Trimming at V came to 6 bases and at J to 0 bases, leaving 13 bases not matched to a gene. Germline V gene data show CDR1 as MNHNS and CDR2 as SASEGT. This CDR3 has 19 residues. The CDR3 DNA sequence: TGTGCCAGCAGAAACGGTGGACTAGCGGGCCGAAGCTCCTACAATGAGCAGTTCTTC. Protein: CASRNGGLAGRSSYNEQFF.

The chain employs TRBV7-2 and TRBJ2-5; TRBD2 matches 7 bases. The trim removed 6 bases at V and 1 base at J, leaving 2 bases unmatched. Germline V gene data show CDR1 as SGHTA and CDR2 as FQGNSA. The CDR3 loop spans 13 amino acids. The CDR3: CASRTSSQETQYF. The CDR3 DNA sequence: TGTGCCAGCAGGACTAGCAGCCAAGAGACCCAGTACTTC.

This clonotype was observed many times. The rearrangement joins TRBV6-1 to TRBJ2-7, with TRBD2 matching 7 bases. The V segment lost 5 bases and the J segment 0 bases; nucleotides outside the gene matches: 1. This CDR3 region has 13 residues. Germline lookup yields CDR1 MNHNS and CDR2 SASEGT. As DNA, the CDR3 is TGTGCCAGCAGTAGCGGGATCTCCTACGAGCAGTACTTC. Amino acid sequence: CASSSGISYEQYF.

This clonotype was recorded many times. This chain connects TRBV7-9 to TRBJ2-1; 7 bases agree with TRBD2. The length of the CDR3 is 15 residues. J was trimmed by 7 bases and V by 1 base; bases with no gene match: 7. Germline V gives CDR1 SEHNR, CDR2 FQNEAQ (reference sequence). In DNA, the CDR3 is TGTGCCAGCAGCTTAGTGCAGCGGGATGGGAATGAGCAGTTCTTC. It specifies CASSLVQRDGNEQFF.

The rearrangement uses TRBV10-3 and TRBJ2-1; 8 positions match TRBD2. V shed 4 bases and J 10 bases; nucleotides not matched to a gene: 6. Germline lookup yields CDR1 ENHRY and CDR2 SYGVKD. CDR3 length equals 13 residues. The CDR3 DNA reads TGTGCCATCAGTGGTGGGAAGCGGGAGGAGCAGTTCTTC. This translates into CAISGGKREEQFF.

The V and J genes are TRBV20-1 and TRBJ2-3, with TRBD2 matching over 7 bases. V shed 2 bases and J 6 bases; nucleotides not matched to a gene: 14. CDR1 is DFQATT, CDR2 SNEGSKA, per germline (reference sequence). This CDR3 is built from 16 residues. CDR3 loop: CSARTTSAEVLDTQYF. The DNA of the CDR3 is TGCAGTGCTAGAACAACTAGCGCTGAAGTCTTGGATACGCAGTATTTT.

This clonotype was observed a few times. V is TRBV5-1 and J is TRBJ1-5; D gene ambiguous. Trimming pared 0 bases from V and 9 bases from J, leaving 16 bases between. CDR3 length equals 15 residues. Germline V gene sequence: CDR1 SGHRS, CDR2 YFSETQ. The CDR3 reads CASSLGSGMHSPQHF. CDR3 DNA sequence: TGCGCCAGCAGCTTGGGGTCGGGGATGCATTCGCCCCAGCATTTT.

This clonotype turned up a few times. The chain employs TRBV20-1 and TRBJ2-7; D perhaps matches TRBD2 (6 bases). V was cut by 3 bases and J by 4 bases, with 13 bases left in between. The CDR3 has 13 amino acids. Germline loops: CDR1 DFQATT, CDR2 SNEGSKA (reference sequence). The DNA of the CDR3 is TGCAGTGCTAGGGAGCCGGGAGTATACGAGCAGTACTTC. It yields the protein CSAREPGVYEQYF.